Presented here are 12 T cell receptor beta chains from one specimen sequenced in a study of sequential checkpoint blockade in melanoma. Treatment given: randomized to nivolumab then ipilimumab (arm A) or the reverse (arm B). This table comes from immunoSEQ multiplex PCR, and its TCRdb copy is limited to in-frame clones, with some not included. The sample records 20,000 to 25,000 clones, about four fifths being singletons. Sequencing was performed on CD8+ T cells sorted from blood (inferred from file names), taken from a patient given nivolumab and ipilimumab in sequence. These receptors came from a human donor with melanoma.

The chain is built from TRBV9 and TRBJ1-1; TRBD1 is a possible D gene (5 bases). The CDR3 extends over 13 amino acids. V was pared by 0 bases and J by 3 bases, with 6 bases between. Germline V gene sequence: CDR1 SGDLS, CDR2 YYNGEE. Written as DNA, the CDR3 is TGTGCCAGCAGCGTAGGGGGGGACACTGAAGCTTTCTTT. The encoded protein is CASSVGGDTEAFF.

The chain uses TRBV4-3 and TRBJ2-7; 8 nucleotides agree with TRBD2. The CDR3 runs 14 residues. The V and J ends lost 4 bases and 4 bases, in that order; junction bases with no gene match: 6. Germline values: CDR1 LGHNA, CDR2 YSLEER. CDR3 nucleotides: TGCGCCAGCAGCCTAAGCGGGGGAGGTTACGAGCAGTACTTC. Translated: CASSLSGGGYEQYF.

This clone is judged medium-sized. V usage is TRBV6-4 and J usage is TRBJ2-3; 9 bases match TRBD1. The V gene end was trimmed by 4 bases and the J gene end by 1 base; junction bases not matched to a gene: 0. Germline CDR1 reads MRHNA; CDR2 reads SNTAGT. The CDR3 totals 14 residues. CDR3 DNA: TGTGCCAGCAGTGGGACAGGGGGCACAGATACGCAGTATTTT. The encoded protein is CASSGTGGTDTQYF.

CDR3 nucleotide sequence: TGCGCCAGCAGCTCAGGGGGCGCGGATGAGCAGTTCTTC. This gives the protein CASSSGGADEQFF. J is TRBJ2-1 and V is TRBV5-1; 8 nucleotides line up with TRBD1. Germline assignment: CDR1 SGHRS and CDR2 YFSETQ. Losses at the gene ends were 3 bases for V and 8 bases for J; bases not matched to a gene: 4. The CDR3 covers 13 residues.

The gene calls are TRBV29-1 and TRBJ2-7, with TRBD2 matching 7 bases. This CDR3 has 12 amino acids. In germline, CDR1 is SQVTM, CDR2 ANQGSEA. The J segment lost 4 bases and the V segment lost 5 bases, leaving 5 bases of the junction unmatched. The CDR3, as DNA: TGCAGCGTTAGCGGGGTCGGGTACGAGCAGTACTTC. Its protein is CSVSGVGYEQYF.

The V gene is TRBV7-7, the J gene TRBJ2-7, with 8 bases that match TRBD1. The CDR3 has 16 residues. Losses at the gene ends were 5 bases for V and 4 bases for J; bases not matched to a gene: 13. From germline, CDR1 is SSHAT and CDR2 FNYEAQ (reference sequence). The CDR3 sequence is CASSPLAGQGSYEQYF. The CDR3, as DNA: TGTGCCAGCAGCCCCCTGGCTGGACAGGGTAGTTACGAGCAGTACTTC.

This clone has more than one count but fewer than ten. The chain combines TRBV7-7 with TRBJ2-1, with TRBD2 as a possible D gene (5 bases). Germline-derived CDR1 and CDR2 are SSHAT and FNYEAQ (reference sequence). This CDR3 region has 17 residues. With 5 bases removed from V and 2 bases from J, the gap between germline ends came to 19 bases. The CDR3 region is CASSRVLAPGAYNEQFF. The CDR3 DNA is TGTGCCAGCAGCCGAGTTCTGGCGCCCGGGGCCTACAATGAGCAGTTCTTC.

The chain recombines TRBV7-9 with TRBJ2-2; D possibly corresponds to TRBD2 (7 bases). Germline lookup yields CDR1 SEHNR and CDR2 FQNEAQ (reference sequence). V was pared by 5 bases and J by 5 bases, with 24 bases between. This CDR3 is 18 amino acids long. This CDR3 reads CASSPYLMRGRMTGELFF. CDR3 DNA sequence: TGTGCCAGCAGCCCATACCTTATGCGGGGGCGAATGACCGGGGAGCTGTTTTTT.

This chain uses TRBV7-9 with TRBJ2-3; 7 bases are shared with TRBD2. Per the germline V gene, CDR1 is SEHNR and CDR2 is FQNEAQ (reference sequence). The CDR3 spans 13 residues. The trim removed 4 bases at V and 4 bases at J, leaving 2 bases unmatched. The CDR3 DNA sequence: TGTGCCAGCAGCTATGGGGGGGCAGATACGCAGTATTTT. Translating gives CASSYGGADTQYF.

The V and J genes are TRBV27 and TRBJ2-5; the D gene is possibly TRBD2 (5 bases). Deletions cut 3 bases from V and 2 bases from J, with 10 bases between. CDR3 length: 14 amino acids. The germline gives CDR1 MNHEY, CDR2 SMNVEV (reference sequence). The CDR3 region is CASSFRRVQETQYF. The CDR3 DNA follows: TGTGCCAGCAGTTTTAGGCGGGTACAAGAGACCCAGTACTTC.

The chain has TRBV5-6 and TRBJ2-7, with TRBD1 identical over 8 bases. There are 15 residues in the CDR3. The trim removed 3 bases at V and 4 bases at J, leaving 9 bases unmatched. From germline, CDR1 is SGHDT and CDR2 YYEEEE. The DNA for the CDR3 is TGTGCCAGCAGCTGGGGGACAGGTGGGTTATACGAGCAGTACTTC. Translation: CASSWGTGGLYEQYF.

This clone is medium-sized by share. The rearrangement uses TRBV6-5 and TRBJ1-3; possible D gene TRBD1, 6 bases. This CDR3 has 15 amino acids. V was cut by 0 bases and J by 4 bases, with 10 bases left in between. CDR1 is MNHEY and CDR2 is SVGAGI in the germline V gene. CDR3 protein: CASSYSQGSGNTIYF. In DNA form, the CDR3 reads TGTGCCAGCAGTTACTCGCAGGGGTCGGGAAACACCATATATTTT.